The rows below give T cell receptor beta chains drawn from one sample of a study of blood T cell repertoires in COVID-19. This table comes from immunoSEQ multiplex PCR, and its TCRdb copy is limited to in-frame clones, with some not included. The sample has about 260,000 clones, around 89% seen once. Sequenced input: peripheral blood. The source of these receptors is a woman aged 40 to 49 with acute or convalescent COVID-19. Each CDR3 is given with its conserved first and last residue. The D gene is left open where the match is weak. Size is omitted from some rows. Given values are once, few, many or a class for expanded clones.

abundance,v_gene,j_gene,d_gene,CDR3aa,CDR3nt
.,TRBV2,TRBJ2-2,.,CASSARRGLNTGELFF,TGTGCCAGCAGTGCGAGGCGGGGGCTGAACACCGGGGAGCTGTTTTTT
.,TRBV27,TRBJ1-6,.,CASSLEDYNSPLHF,TGTGCCAGCAGTTTAGAGGATTATAATTCACCCCTCCACTTT
.,TRBV19,TRBJ2-4,.,CASTQGSAKNIQYF,TGTGCCAGTACCCAGGGTTCAGCCAAAAACATTCAGTACTTC
.,TRBV6-1,TRBJ1-2,.,CASSEEGDGYTF,TGTGCCAGCAGTGAAGAGGGGGACGGCTACACCTTC
.,TRBV4-1,TRBJ1-5,TRBD1,CASSQDGGQGANGRQPQHF,TGCGCCAGCAGCCAAGATGGGGGACAGGGGGCGAATGGGAGGCAGCCCCAGCATTTT
.,TRBV11-2,TRBJ1-1,.,CASSLTGSEAFF,TGTGCCAGCAGTTTGACCGGGTCTGAAGCTTTCTTT
.,TRBV18,TRBJ1-1,.,CASSPGRGDTEAFF,TGTGCCAGCTCACCGGGCAGGGGTGACACTGAAGCTTTCTTT
.,TRBV28,TRBJ1-1,.,CASTLQGRAFF,TGTGCCAGCACCCTACAGGGTAGAGCTTTCTTT
.,TRBV4-1,TRBJ1-1,.,CASSQEYNTEAFF,TGCGCCAGCAGCCAAGAGTATAACACTGAAGCTTTCTTT
.,TRBV29-1,TRBJ1-1,.,CSGVRNLNTEAFF,TGCAGCGGCGTGAGGAACTTGAACACTGAAGCTTTCTTT
.,TRBV9,TRBJ2-1,TRBD2,CASSVGGGVYNEQFF,TGTGCCAGCAGCGTAGGCGGGGGGGTCTACAATGAGCAGTTCTTC
.,TRBV2,TRBJ2-1,TRBD1,CASTGTGDEQFF,TGTGCCAGCACCGGGACAGGGGATGAGCAGTTCTTC
.,TRBV9,TRBJ1-5,.,CASSPDGGGSNQPQHF,TGTGCCAGCAGCCCAGATGGGGGGGGAAGCAATCAGCCCCAGCATTTT
.,TRBV10-3,TRBJ2-3,TRBD2,CAIAGGTDTQYF,TGTGCCATAGCGGGGGGCACAGATACGCAGTATTTT
once,TRBV6-6,TRBJ2-4,TRBD2,CATLGGGNIQYF,TGTGCCACCCTCGGGGGGGGAAACATTCAGTACTTC
.,TRBV11-2,TRBJ2-5,TRBD2,CASSPRLAGGLGQETQYF,TGTGCCAGCAGCCCCCGGTTAGCGGGGGGGCTGGGACAAGAGACCCAGTACTTC
few,TRBV6-5,TRBJ2-6,TRBD2,CASTQRGTGANVLTF,TGTGCCAGCACCCAGCGGGGTACTGGGGCCAACGTCCTGACTTTC
.,TRBV19,TRBJ1-5,TRBD1,CASSIGRGGIQPQHF,TGTGCCAGTAGTATAGGCCGAGGGGGCATCCAGCCCCAGCATTTT
.,TRBV28,TRBJ2-3,.,CASSLEKSSTDTQYF,TGTGCCAGCAGCCTAGAGAAGTCGAGCACAGATACGCAGTATTTT
.,TRBV30,TRBJ2-1,.,CAWSARREEFF,TGTGCCTGGAGTGCGAGGCGTGAAGAGTTCTTC
few,TRBV4-1,TRBJ2-2,.,CASSLHRTRNTGELFF,TGCGCCAGCAGCCTTCATAGGACAAGGAACACCGGGGAGCTGTTTTTT
.,TRBV7-9,TRBJ2-5,.,CASSPAGTHVRETQYF,TGTGCCAGCAGCCCAGCCGGGACTCATGTCCGGGAGACCCAGTACTTC
.,TRBV7-9,TRBJ2-4,TRBD2,CASSSTGSSGGRNIQYF,TGTGCCAGCAGCTCCACGGGGTCTAGCGGGGGGCGGAACATTCAGTACTTC
few,TRBV19,TRBJ1-1,.,CASSTPGEGTEAFF,TGTGCCAGTAGTACCCCAGGGGAGGGGACTGAAGCTTTCTTT
.,TRBV6-5,TRBJ1-1,TRBD1,CASSRRSGGNTEAFF,TGTGCCAGCAGTCGGAGATCAGGGGGGAACACTGAAGCTTTCTTT
.,TRBV6-2/TRBV6-3,TRBJ2-1,TRBD1,CASSYRRTGYNEQFF,TGTGCCAGCAGTTACCGGAGGACAGGGTACAATGAGCAGTTCTTC
.,TRBV5-5,TRBJ1-3,.,CASSFDFSSGNTIYF,TGTGCCAGCAGTTTCGACTTCAGCTCTGGAAACACCATATATTTT
.,TRBV10-3,TRBJ1-2,TRBD1,CAISNRDRGLGGYTF,TGTGCCATCAGTAACCGGGACAGGGGGCTGGGTGGCTACACCTTC
.,TRBV12-5,TRBJ2-3,.,CASGLSGELRFGDTQYF,TGTGCTAGTGGTTTGTCCGGAGAGCTCAGATTCGGGGATACGCAGTATTTT
.,TRBV13,TRBJ1-4,TRBD1,CASSLAVLRDRGEKLFF,TGTGCCAGCAGCTTAGCCGTTCTCCGGGACAGGGGAGAAAAACTGTTTTTT
.,TRBV6-5,TRBJ1-1,.,CASSNRGGGEAFF,TGTGCCAGCAGTAATCGGGGAGGGGGTGAAGCTTTCTTT
.,TRBV19,TRBJ1-1,.,CASRETMNTEAFF,TGTGCCAGCAGAGAGACTATGAACACTGAAGCTTTCTTT
.,TRBV11-2,TRBJ2-3,TRBD2,CASSRLAGGITDTQYF,TGTGCCAGCAGCCGGCTAGCGGGGGGAATCACAGATACGCAGTATTTT
.,TRBV5-1,TRBJ1-2,.,CASSSTGTYGYTF,TGCGCCAGCAGCTCTACAGGGACCTATGGCTACACCTTC
.,TRBV10-3,TRBJ2-3,.,CATSLTGISTDTQYF,TGTGCCACCAGTCTTACGGGTATTAGCACAGATACGCAGTATTTT
.,TRBV11-2,TRBJ1-3,.,CASSFLSGTRNTIYF,TGTGCCAGCAGCTTTCTTTCCGGGACACGGAACACCATATATTTT
.,TRBV7-9,TRBJ1-5,TRBD1,CASSHDREYQPQHF,TGTGCCAGCAGTCACGACAGGGAGTATCAGCCCCAGCATTTT
.,TRBV24-1,TRBJ1-4,TRBD1,CATSDSPGQGGPNEKLFF,TGTGCCACCAGTGATTCTCCGGGACAGGGAGGGCCAAATGAAAAACTGTTTTTT
.,TRBV12-3/TRBV12-4,TRBJ1-1,.,CASSQTGNTEAFF,TGTGCCAGCAGCCAAACGGGTAACACTGAAGCTTTCTTT
.,TRBV11-2,TRBJ1-4,.,CASSLRRPGEKLFF,TGTGCCAGCAGCTTAAGGAGGCCCGGCGAAAAACTGTTTTTT
.,TRBV7-9,TRBJ1-4,.,CASSLVTATNEKLFF,TGTGCCAGCAGCTTAGTTACAGCAACTAATGAAAAACTGTTTTTT
.,TRBV29-1,TRBJ2-1,.,CSVDGGSSYNEQFF,TGCAGCGTTGATGGGGGGAGCTCCTACAATGAGCAGTTCTTC
.,TRBV9,TRBJ2-5,.,CASSVAYKRQETQYF,TGTGCCAGCAGTGTCGCCTACAAGCGACAGGAGACCCAGTACTTC
.,TRBV30,TRBJ1-2,TRBD1,CAWGLTGDHYGYTF,TGTGCCTGGGGGCTAACAGGGGATCACTATGGCTACACCTTC
few,TRBV6-5,TRBJ1-2,.,CASRGGYGYTF,TGTGCCAGCAGAGGCGGCTATGGCTACACCTTC
once,TRBV27,TRBJ2-1,TRBD2,CASSKSRGGGYNEQFF,TGTGCCAGCAGCAAATCCCGCGGCGGGGGGTACAATGAGCAGTTCTTC
.,TRBV24-1,TRBJ1-2,TRBD1,CATSGAGTGSYGYTF,TGTGCCACCAGTGGGGCCGGGACAGGGTCCTATGGCTACACCTTC
.,TRBV6-6,TRBJ2-5,.,CASFDYQETQYF,TGTGCCAGCTTTGACTACCAAGAGACCCAGTACTTC
.,TRBV21-1,TRBJ1-4,.,CASSKESGQGLSPATNEKLFF,TGTGCCAGCAGCAAAGAATCAGGACAGGGCCTAAGCCCTGCAACTAATGAAAAACTGTTTTTT
.,TRBV29-1,TRBJ2-1,TRBD2,CSVATISGAYNEQFF,TGCAGCGTGGCCACGATTAGCGGGGCCTACAATGAGCAGTTCTTC
.,TRBV11-2,TRBJ1-2,.,CASSSLDSRIGYTF,TGTGCCAGCAGCTCACTCGACAGCCGAATAGGCTACACCTTC
.,TRBV2,TRBJ1-5,.,CASSLQGSNQPQHF,TGTGCCAGCAGCTTGCAGGGGAGCAATCAGCCCCAGCATTTT
.,TRBV18,TRBJ1-2,TRBD1,CASSPSGQGGNYGYTF,TGTGCCAGCTCCCCCTCGGGACAGGGGGGGAACTATGGCTACACCTTC
.,TRBV6-5,TRBJ2-2,.,CASRAEVTGELFF,TGTGCCAGCAGGGCGGAGGTCACCGGGGAGCTGTTTTTT
.,TRBV10-1,TRBJ1-6,.,CASNGGYGSPLHF,TGCGCCAGCAATGGAGGGTATGGGTCACCCCTCCACTTT
.,TRBV18,TRBJ1-5,TRBD1,CASSPGQGSNQPQHF,TGTGCCAGCTCACCGGGACAGGGCAGCAATCAGCCCCAGCATTTT